This T cell receptor (beta chain) derives from a study of T cell responses to AZD1222 COVID-19 vaccine. This clone was seen more than once but under ten times. CDR1 LNHDA and CDR2 SQIVND come from the germline V gene (reference sequence). Losses at the gene ends were 6 bases for V and 1 base for J; bases not matched to a gene: 6. CDR3 length: 15 residues. This table comes from immunoSEQ multiplex PCR, and its TCRdb copy is limited to in-frame clones, with some not included. The sample records 130,000 or so clones, 90% being singletons. The TCR sequence derives from an adult who received the MenACWY meningococcal vaccine as a control. The chain recombines TRBV19 with TRBJ1-3; 7 bases line up with TRBD1. The material was peripheral blood, obtained 28 days after the second dose of the MenACWY control vaccine. The CDR3 bases are TGTGCCAGTAGCGGACAGGCGAATTCTGGAAACACCATATATTTT. This encodes CASSGQANSGNTIYF. Drawing the rest from reference TRBV19 and TRBJ1-3, the complete variable domain is DGGITQSPKYLFRKEGQNVTLSCEQNLNHDAMYWYRQDPGQGLRLIYYSQIVNDFQKGDIAEGYSVSREKKESFPLTVTSAQKNPTAFYLCASSGQANSGNTIYFGEGSWLTVV.